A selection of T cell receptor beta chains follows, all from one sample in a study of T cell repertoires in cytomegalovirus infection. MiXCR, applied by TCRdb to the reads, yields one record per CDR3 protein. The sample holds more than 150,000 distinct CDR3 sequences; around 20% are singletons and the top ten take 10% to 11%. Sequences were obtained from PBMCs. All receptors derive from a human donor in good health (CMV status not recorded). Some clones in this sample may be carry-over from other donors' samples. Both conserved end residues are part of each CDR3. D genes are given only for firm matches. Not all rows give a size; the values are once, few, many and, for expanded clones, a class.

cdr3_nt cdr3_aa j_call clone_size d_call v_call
TGTGCCAGCAGCCCTATAGCGGGGTTGAACACCGGGGAGCTGTTTTTT CASSPIAGLNTGELFF TRBJ2-2 many TRBD2 TRBV7-2
TGTGCCAGCAGCTTATTTGGGTACGAGCAGTACTTC CASSLFGYEQYF TRBJ2-7 many . TRBV7-9
TGTGCCAGCAGCTTAGTAGGCCTAGCGGGGGGGCTCCAAGAGACCCAGTACTTC CASSLVGLAGGLQETQYF TRBJ2-5 many TRBD2 TRBV7-2
TGTGCCAGCAGCTTAACTCGCCCGGATCAGCCCCAGCATTTT CASSLTRPDQPQHF TRBJ1-5 many . TRBV7-8
TGTGCCAGCAGCTTAGATGGCGACAATGAGCAGTTCTTC CASSLDGDNEQFF TRBJ2-1 . . TRBV11-2
TGTGCCAGCAGTCCCCTGCAAGCGGGAAACAACGAGCAGTACTTC CASSPLQAGNNEQYF TRBJ2-7 . TRBD2 TRBV28
TGTGCCAGCAGCTCCCGGGACTACTACGAGCAGTACTTC CASSSRDYYEQYF TRBJ2-7 many TRBD2 TRBV7-6
TGTGCCAGCAGTGTCCTCAATCAGCCCCAGCATTTT CASSVLNQPQHF TRBJ1-5 . . TRBV28
TGCGCCAGCAGCCAAGACACGGGGGGGGGGGATGAGCAGTTCTTC CASSQDTGGGDEQFF TRBJ2-1 . TRBD2 TRBV4-1
TGTGCCAGCATCCACGGGGTAGGAAGTCAAGAGACCCAGTACTTC CASIHGVGSQETQYF TRBJ2-5 many . TRBV12-3/TRBV12-4
TGTGCCTGGAGTGTACGTGGCGGGGAGCTGTTTTTT CAWSVRGGELFF TRBJ2-2 . . TRBV30
TGTGCCAGCAGCTTGGCCTGGGACTCGGGAGTCTATGAGCAGTTCTTC CASSLAWDSGVYEQFF TRBJ2-1 . . TRBV5-6
TGTGCCATACAAACAGGAGGGACCGGGGAGCTGTTTTTT CAIQTGGTGELFF TRBJ2-2 . . TRBV19
TGTGCCAGCAGCACCCGGGGCCGGCTAGCAAACAATGAGCAGTTCTTC CASSTRGRLANNEQFF TRBJ2-1 many . TRBV7-6
TGTGCCAGCAGTGCCAGGGATGCAACTAATGAAAAACTGTTTTTT CASSARDATNEKLFF TRBJ1-4 few . TRBV2
TGTGCCAGCAGGGGGAGTAACCGACAGGGTCTAAATTCACCCCTCCACTTT CASRGSNRQGLNSPLHF TRBJ1-6 . TRBD1 TRBV6-6
TGCGCCAGCAGCCAAGAAACCCCCAACTATGGCTACACCTTC CASSQETPNYGYTF TRBJ1-2 . . TRBV4-1
TGTGCCAGCAGGGCAGGGGACAGGCGTGATGAGACCCAGTACTTC CASRAGDRRDETQYF TRBJ2-5 . TRBD1 TRBV6-2/TRBV6-3
TGTGCCAGCAGCTTTAAACTAGCGAATACCGGGGAGCTGTTTTTT CASSFKLANTGELFF TRBJ2-2 few TRBD2 TRBV11-2
TGCAGTGCTCCCCTGGGACTAGCGGGAGCCACAGATACGCAGTATTTT CSAPLGLAGATDTQYF TRBJ2-3 few TRBD2 TRBV20-1
TGTGCCAGCAGCGCGACTAGCGGGGATAATGAGCAGTTCTTC CASSATSGDNEQFF TRBJ2-1 . TRBD2 TRBV9
TGTGCCAGCAGCTTAACGTCGGCAATGAACACCGGGGAGCTGTTTTTT CASSLTSAMNTGELFF TRBJ2-2 . . TRBV7-3
TGTGCCAGCAGTTTGGGCTTGGGTTTCACTGAAGCTTTCTTT CASSLGLGFTEAFF TRBJ1-1 . . TRBV28
TGTGCCAGCAGCTCTAGCCGCGGGGGGGCCATCACAGATACGCAGTATTTT CASSSSRGGAITDTQYF TRBJ2-3 many TRBD2 TRBV7-9
TGTGCCAGCAGTTTTGGACGGAAAGCTTTCTTT CASSFGRKAFF TRBJ1-1 many . TRBV12-3/TRBV12-4
TGTGCCAGCAGCGTCCCGGGACAGGGCGTGAACACTGAAGCTTTCTTT CASSVPGQGVNTEAFF TRBJ1-1 many TRBD1 TRBV7-6
TGTGCCAGCAGCTTGTCAACAGAAAACATTCAGTACTTC CASSLSTENIQYF TRBJ2-4 few . TRBV5-4
TGTGCCAGCAGTTTCCAGAGGGGTAGCACAGATACGCAGTATTTT CASSFQRGSTDTQYF TRBJ2-3 . . TRBV27
TGTGCCAGCAGTTTAACTAAGAGAGGTTATGGCTACACCTTC CASSLTKRGYGYTF TRBJ1-2 few . TRBV28
TGTGCCAGCAGCGCATCCGGGACTACCACAGATACGCAGTATTTT CASSASGTTTDTQYF TRBJ2-3 many TRBD2 TRBV7-2
TGTGCCAGCAGCTTACCGGGACAAGCCAAAAACATTCAGTACTTC CASSLPGQAKNIQYF TRBJ2-4 . . TRBV13
TGTGCCAGCAGCTTAGTTTCTAGCGGGGGGGCCTGGGATGAGCAGTTCTTC CASSLVSSGGAWDEQFF TRBJ2-1 many TRBD2 TRBV7-9
TGCAGCGTTGAAGGCCCAGCTTTTCAGGGAGAGCAGTACTTC CSVEGPAFQGEQYF TRBJ2-7 . . TRBV29-1
TGTGCCAGCAGTTTACAGGGACATGGCTACACCTTC CASSLQGHGYTF TRBJ1-2 . . TRBV28
TGCAGTGCTCGTAGCGGGAGGGCGACCGGGGAGCTGTTTTTT CSARSGRATGELFF TRBJ2-2 few TRBD2 TRBV20-1
TGTGCCAGCAGTTTCCGGGGGGAGGCTAACTATGGCTACACCTTC CASSFRGEANYGYTF TRBJ1-2 few . TRBV12-3/TRBV12-4
TGTGCCAGCAGCTCGGAAGGTACTGAAGCTTTCTTT CASSSEGTEAFF TRBJ1-1 few . TRBV5-5
TGTGCCAGCAGCTTAGTAGGGACTAGCGTCAATGAGCAGTTCTTC CASSLVGTSVNEQFF TRBJ2-1 . TRBD2 TRBV7-2
TGCAGTGCTAGGGATTTCGGGACGAGTTATGGCTACACCTTC CSARDFGTSYGYTF TRBJ1-2 many . TRBV20-1
TGTGCCAGCAGCCAAGAAATAGCGGGGGGCAGTGAGCAGTTCTTC CASSQEIAGGSEQFF TRBJ2-1 few TRBD2 TRBV3-1
TGTGCCACCAGCAGCCAAGGGGGCGCCAATCAGCCCCAGCATTTT CATSSQGGANQPQHF TRBJ1-5 few TRBD1 TRBV15
TGCGCCAGCAGCTACCCGGAGACTAGCGCTTACAATGAGCAGTTCTTC CASSYPETSAYNEQFF TRBJ2-1 . TRBD2 TRBV5-1
TGTGCCTCTGGGACAGGCACGAACACCGGGGAGCTGTTTTTT CASGTGTNTGELFF TRBJ2-2 many TRBD1 TRBV7-8
TGCGCCAGCAGCTTGGACGGGCGCCCCCAAGAGACCCAGTACTTC CASSLDGRPQETQYF TRBJ2-5 . . TRBV5-1
TGCAGTGCTAGAGATCTTCGGCGGGGGAGCTCCTACGAGCAGTACTTC CSARDLRRGSSYEQYF TRBJ2-7 . TRBD2 TRBV20-1
TGTGCCAGCAGTGAAGGAGGTACATTCTCCTACGAGCAGTACTTC CASSEGGTFSYEQYF TRBJ2-7 . . TRBV25-1
TGTGCCAGCAGCTGGGGGGAAGGGGAGCAGTACTTC CASSWGEGEQYF TRBJ2-7 many . TRBV7-8
TGTGCCAGCAGTTTAATGCTAGCGGGAGAAAACTGGAATGAGCAGTTCTTC CASSLMLAGENWNEQFF TRBJ2-1 . TRBD2 TRBV28
TGCAGTGCTAATGGCGGGAGCTCCTACAATGAGCAGTTCTTC CSANGGSSYNEQFF TRBJ2-1 . TRBD2 TRBV20-1
TGCGCCAGCAGCTTGTATGGGAGTACCGATGAGCAGTTCTTC CASSLYGSTDEQFF TRBJ2-1 many . TRBV5-1
TGTGCCAGCAGCTCTGGGTCCACAGATACGCAGTATTTT CASSSGSTDTQYF TRBJ2-3 . . TRBV9